One sample yielded the 25 T cell receptor beta chains listed below, sequenced in a study of PD-L1 blockade in urothelial cancer. The method was immunoSEQ multiplex PCR; TCRdb's version includes in-frame clones alone and lacks a portion of them. The sample consists of some 50,000 clones, approximately 89% of them appearing once. Source: PBMCs, taken around atezolizumab (anti-PD-L1) treatment. Receptor source: a man aged 80 or over with urothelial cancer.

This chain links TRBV30 with TRBJ1-2; 10 nucleotides line up with TRBD1. From germline, CDR1 is GTSNPN and CDR2 SVGIG (reference sequence). CDR3 length: 13 residues. V shed 5 bases, J shed 4 bases, and the junction held 4 bases outside the gene matches. CDR3 nucleotides: TGTGCCTGGGCGGACAGGGGGATCTATGGCTACACCTTC. Protein sequence: CAWADRGIYGYTF.

The V gene is TRBV7-8, the J gene TRBJ1-4; TRBD1 might be the D (6 bases). V gave up 1 base and J gave up 1 base, with 22 bases separating them. The germline V gene encodes CDR1 SGHVS and CDR2 FQNEAQ. CDR3 length: 20 amino acids. In nucleotides, the CDR3 is TGTGCCAGCAGCTTAGTGGCGTTTGGCGGGGGGCGCGGAACTAATGAAAAACTGTTTTTT. This translates into CASSLVAFGGGRGTNEKLFF.

The genes are TRBV7-2 and TRBJ1-2; TRBD1 might be the D (5 bases). Trimming removed 1 base from V and 0 bases from J, with 9 bases in between. Germline CDR1 reads SGHTA; CDR2 reads FQGNSA. CDR3 length: 15 amino acids. Here the CDR3 DNA reads TGTGCCAGCAGCTTAGTCGGCAGGGCTAACTATGGCTACACCTTC. Protein product: CASSLVGRANYGYTF.

This clone was seen only once. CDR3 DNA sequence: TGTGCCAGCAGCTGGGGAGGGTCTCAGCCCCAGCATTTT. As protein: CASSWGGSQPQHF. The chain uses TRBV5-6 and TRBJ1-5; D unclear. The CDR3 is 13 amino acids. Trimming pared 3 bases from V and 6 bases from J, leaving 10 bases between. Germline CDR1 reads SGHDT; CDR2 reads YYEEEE.

The chain is built from TRBV30 and TRBJ1-2, with 12 positions matching TRBD1. With V trimmed by 0 bases and J by 7 bases, 9 bases remained unmatched. Germline V gene lookup returns CDR1 GTSNPN and CDR2 SVGIG (reference sequence). CDR3 length equals 16 residues. CDR3 sequence (DNA): TGTGCCTGGAGTGTAATGGGGACAGGGGGCGGTCTTGGCTACACCTTC. This sequence encodes CAWSVMGTGGGLGYTF.

The chain carries TRBV9 and TRBJ1-5; D ambiguous. From germline, CDR1 is SGDLS and CDR2 YYNGEE. The CDR3 consists of 15 residues. Trimming left V 3 bases short and J 0 bases short, with 10 bases between. CDR3 region: CASSAHGDSNQPQHF. DNA for the CDR3: TGTGCCAGCAGCGCCCACGGGGATAGCAATCAGCCCCAGCATTTT.

The V and J genes are TRBV4-1 and TRBJ1-4, with TRBD1 matching 12 bases. V shed 2 bases and J 8 bases; nucleotides not matched to a gene: 12. The germline CDR1 and CDR2 sequences are MGHRA and YSYEKL. The CDR3 spans 18 residues. For the CDR3, the DNA is TGCGCCAGCAGCCAACCCTCCGGAAGGGACAGGGGGCGGGAAAAACTGTTTTTT. As protein: CASSQPSGRDRGREKLFF.

The V gene is TRBV7-2, the J gene TRBJ2-5; TRBD1 matches 7 bases. CDR1 and CDR2 from the germline V gene are SGHTA and FQGNSA. The ends lost 1 base at V and 5 bases at J; junction bases unmatched: 13. There are 17 residues in the CDR3. CDR3 DNA sequence: TGTGCCAGCAGCTTAGAGGGGGCTTTTCCCGTGAAGGAGACCCAGTACTTC. This encodes CASSLEGAFPVKETQYF.

Details on this clone: Germline is not matched at one junction end, which may reflect a read error. Other DNA sequences in the same sample also yield this CDR3. The rearrangement joins TRBV5-4 to TRBJ2-5; 7 positions match TRBD2. The CDR3 length is 16 residues. CDR1 SGHNT and CDR2 YYREEE come from the germline V gene (reference sequence). CDR3 residues: CASRLGSETSVETQYF. CDR3 DNA: TGTGCCAGCAGATTGGGGAGCGAAACTAGCGTCGAGACCCAGTACTTC.

The chain carries TRBV27 and TRBJ2-1; TRBD2 matches at 9 bases. This CDR3 has 14 residues. The J segment lost 4 bases and the V segment lost 6 bases, leaving 4 bases of the junction unmatched. Germline CDR1 MNHEY, CDR2 SMNVEV (reference sequence). Here the CDR3 reads CASSGLAKYNEQFF. CDR3 bases: TGTGCCAGCAGCGGACTAGCGAAGTACAATGAGCAGTTCTTC.

V gene TRBV11-2 combines with J gene TRBJ2-1; TRBD2 matches 9 bases. This CDR3 comprises 14 residues. Germline V gene data show CDR1 as SGHAT and CDR2 as FQNNGV. J gave up 14 bases and V 0 bases, and 8 bases lay outside the gene matches. CDR3 nucleotides: TGTGCCAGCAGCTTAGACCTACAGCGGGAGGACAAGTTCTTC. This encodes CASSLDLQREDKFF.

The chain has TRBV14 and TRBJ2-1, with a tentative D call TRBD1 (5 bases). The CDR3 is made up of 12 amino acids. Looked up from germline, CDR1 is SGHDN and CDR2 is FVKESK. Trimming removed 2 bases at V and 9 bases at J, with 8 bases between. The CDR3 is CASSQSGIEQFF. CDR3 in DNA: TGTGCCAGCAGCCAATCAGGGATTGAGCAGTTCTTC. The whole variable domain, filled in from reference TRBV14 and TRBJ2-1, reads EAGVTQFPSHSVIEKGQTVTLRCDPISGHDNLYWYRRVMGKEIKFLLHFVKESKQDESGMPNNRFLAERTGGTYSTLKVQPAELEDSGVYFCASSQSGIEQFFGPGTRLTVL.

This chain uses TRBV5-1 with TRBJ2-2; 7 bases line up with TRBD2. CDR1 is SGHRS, CDR2 YFSETQ, per germline. V lost 4 bases, J lost 3 bases, and 3 bases stayed unmatched. The CDR3 spans 14 residues. CDR3 sequence reads: CASSTSEYTGELFF. Written as DNA, the CDR3 is TGCGCCAGCAGCACTAGCGAGTACACCGGGGAGCTGTTTTTT.

V is TRBV7-2 and J is TRBJ2-3, with D uncertain. There are 13 residues in the CDR3. Trimming shortened V by 5 bases and J by 4 bases, and 10 bases separated the two germline ends. CDR1 and CDR2 from the germline V gene are SGHTA and FQGNSA. The CDR3 spells CASSPEVADTQYF. The CDR3 nucleotides read TGTGCCAGCAGCCCAGAGGTTGCAGATACGCAGTATTTT.

This clone has more than one count but fewer than ten. The V and J genes are TRBV7-9 and TRBJ2-1; D is unclear. Germline CDR1 is SEHNR and CDR2 is FQNEAQ (reference sequence). The CDR3 is made up of 12 amino acids. Trimming shortened V by 4 bases and J by 11 bases, and 12 bases separated the two germline ends. CDR3 protein: CASSSYTDKQFF. For the CDR3, the DNA is TGTGCCAGCAGCTCCTATACAGATAAGCAGTTCTTC.

The chain joins TRBV29-1 to TRBJ1-1; D is undetermined. CDR1 and CDR2 (germline): SQVTM, ANQGSEA. Trimming shortened V by 4 bases and J by 3 bases, and 12 bases separated the two germline ends. This CDR3 is 13 amino acids long. The CDR3 here is CSVAGAADTEAFF. In DNA form, the CDR3 reads TGCAGCGTTGCAGGTGCAGCGGACACTGAAGCTTTCTTT.

The chain joins TRBV13 to TRBJ2-1; TRBD2 matches 8 bases. Germline loops: CDR1 PRHDT, CDR2 FYEKMQ (reference sequence). The CDR3 contains 15 residues. The V and J ends lost 0 bases and 8 bases, in that order; junction bases with no gene match: 6. CDR3 coding DNA: TGTGCCAGCAGCTTAGGCGGGAGGGCTGGAGATGAGCAGTTCTTC. Its translation: CASSLGGRAGDEQFF.

This clone was seen a single time. The V call is TRBV29-1, the J call TRBJ1-1; D is unclear. V lost 0 bases, J lost 5 bases, and 10 bases lay in between. Germline V lookup: CDR1 SQVTM, CDR2 ANQGSEA. The CDR3 is made up of 13 amino acids. CDR3 region: CSVEDLGKTEAFF. In DNA form, the CDR3 reads TGCAGCGTTGAAGATCTAGGTAAGACTGAAGCTTTCTTT.

This chain links TRBV6-1 with TRBJ1-1; weak D call: TRBD1 (5 bases). The CDR3 spans 14 residues. Germline-derived CDR1 and CDR2 are MNHNS and SASEGT. Deletions cut 4 bases from V and 4 bases from J, with 13 bases between. CDR3 sequence: CASSGTRLATEAFF. In DNA form, the CDR3 reads TGTGCCAGCAGTGGGACAAGGCTGGCCACTGAAGCTTTCTTT.

The chain uses TRBV5-1 and TRBJ1-1; a possible D gene is TRBD1 (5 bases). V was cut by 0 bases and J by 0 bases, with 12 bases left in between. This CDR3 contains 16 residues. Germline V gives CDR1 SGHRS, CDR2 YFSETQ. The CDR3 reads CASSLAAGPMNTEAFF. The CDR3 DNA is TGCGCCAGCAGCTTGGCGGCGGGACCCATGAACACTGAAGCTTTCTTT.

The V gene is TRBV6-5, the J gene TRBJ1-5; D perhaps matches TRBD1 (5 bases). V gave up 4 bases and J gave up 7 bases, with 11 bases separating them. This CDR3 has 13 residues. Germline CDR1 reads MNHEY; CDR2 reads SVGAGI. The CDR3 reads CASSSTGVQPQHF. The DNA for the CDR3 is TGTGCCAGCAGTTCCACGGGGGTCCAGCCCCAGCATTTT.

The chain has TRBV7-9 and TRBJ1-2; perhaps TRBD1 as D (6 bases). CDR1 and CDR2 (germline): SEHNR, FQNEAQ (reference sequence). The CDR3 extends over 13 amino acids. Trimming cost V 4 bases and J 4 bases, with 10 bases left between them. For the CDR3, the DNA is TGTGCCAGCAGCTCCGGCAGGGGCTATGGCTACACCTTC. Residues: CASSSGRGYGYTF. The complete variable domain, with remaining parts taken from reference TRBV7-9 and TRBJ1-2, reads DTGVSQNPRHKITKRGQNVTFRCDPISEHNRLYWYRQTLGQGPEFLTYFQNEAQLEKSRLLSDRFSAERPKGSFSTLEIQRTEQGDSAMYLCASSSGRGYGYTFGSGTRLTVV.

The sample holds a few counts of this clone. The J gene is TRBJ1-5, the V gene TRBV30; tentatively, D is TRBD1 (5 bases). Trimming shortened V by 0 bases and J by 3 bases, and 9 bases separated the two germline ends. Germline lookup yields CDR1 GTSNPN and CDR2 SVGIG (reference sequence). The CDR3 spans 14 residues. For the CDR3, the DNA is TGTGCCTGGAGTGTAGTTGGGGCCAATCAGCCCCAGCATTTT. Residues: CAWSVVGANQPQHF.

The chain carries TRBV19 and TRBJ2-7; possible D gene TRBD1, 5 bases. V lost 5 bases to trimming and J lost 3 bases, with 11 bases between them. CDR3 length: 13 residues. CDR1 and CDR2 (germline): LNHDA, SQIVND (reference sequence). The CDR3 protein is CASSLRQRYEQYF. The CDR3 DNA reads as TGTGCCAGTAGTCTCCGACAGCGCTACGAGCAGTACTTC.

This chain uses TRBV6-5 with TRBJ2-7; perhaps TRBD2 as D (6 bases). This CDR3 has 15 residues. V was shortened by 3 bases and J by 0 bases, with 12 bases between the two germline ends. Germline V gene data show CDR1 as MNHEY and CDR2 as SVGAGI. The CDR3 sequence: CASSYREESSYEQYF. CDR3 sequence (DNA): TGTGCCAGCAGTTATAGGGAGGAAAGCTCCTACGAGCAGTACTTC.